This TCR beta chain comes out of a study of blood T cell repertoires in COVID-19. Looking at the study overall: Sources were T cells, B-cell-depleted T cells, or PBMCs; the material itself was cDNA or gDNA.

Libraries were prepared by immunoSEQ multiplex PCR; TCRdb keeps only in-frame clonotypes and omits some of them. Here the sample spans 98,000 or so clones, around 84% being singletons. The CDR3 sequence is 19 residues long. This chain uses TRBV21-1 with TRBJ2-4; the table's D call TRBD1 went unverified against the DNA. TRBV21-1 is annotated as a pseudogene. This clonotype originated in a man between 60 and 75 years old with acute or convalescent COVID-19. Sequencing was performed on peripheral blood. This chain's CDR3 is CASSKFETGGMLAKNIQYF. The CDR3 DNA is TGTGCCAGCAGCAAATTCGAGACAGGGGGCATGCTAGCCAAAAACATTCAGTACTTC.